Listed here are 20 T cell receptor beta chains from one sample, sequenced in a study of long-term antiretroviral therapy in people with HIV. The run of the v3.0 immunoSEQ assay was at survey level. Assay: immunoSEQ multiplex PCR; the TCRdb copy retains only in-frame clones and omits some. The profile shows just under 40,000 clones, approximately 86% of them singletons. The material was unsorted PBMCs, obtained just before starting antiretroviral therapy. Receptors were obtained from a woman in her late teens or twenties with HIV.

V is TRBV4-2 and J is TRBJ1-1; weak D call: TRBD1 (5 bases). CDR3 length: 13 amino acids. The germline CDR1 and CDR2 sequences are LGHNA and YNFKEQ. With 1 base removed from V and 4 bases from J, the gap between germline ends came to 7 bases. The CDR3 here is CASSQARGTEAFF. CDR3 in DNA: TGTGCCAGCAGCCAAGCTAGGGGCACTGAAGCTTTCTTT.

CDR3 loop: CASSASRGNTEAFF. The CDR3 DNA is TGTGCCAGCAGCGCTTCCCGGGGGAACACTGAAGCTTTCTTT. This chain links TRBV9 with TRBJ1-1, with D hard to call. Trimming removed 3 bases at V and 1 base at J, with 10 bases between. From germline, CDR1 is SGDLS and CDR2 YYNGEE. The CDR3 contains 14 residues.

CDR3 sequence (DNA): TGCGCCAGCAGCTTGGGGGACAGATCCCTACTCTACGAGCAGTACTTC. It specifies CASSLGDRSLLYEQYF. The gene calls are TRBV5-1 and TRBJ2-7, with TRBD1 matching over 7 bases. The V segment lost 0 bases and the J segment 3 bases; nucleotides outside the gene matches: 9. The germline V gene encodes CDR1 SGHRS and CDR2 YFSETQ. The CDR3 is 16 amino acids.

V and J are TRBV9 and TRBJ2-3; D uncertain. Trimming left V 0 bases short and J 1 base short, with 9 bases between. The V gene's germline CDR1 is SGDLS and CDR2 YYNGEE. The CDR3 is made up of 15 amino acids. This chain's CDR3 is CASSVGPRGTDTQYF. Here the CDR3 DNA reads TGTGCCAGCAGCGTAGGACCGCGAGGCACAGATACGCAGTATTTT.

The chain recombines TRBV27 with TRBJ1-5, with D hard to call. This CDR3 has 15 amino acids. In germline, CDR1 is MNHEY, CDR2 SMNVEV (reference sequence). Trimming took 11 bases from V and 4 from J, leaving 21 bases between them. The CDR3 is CAGRGWGTGNQPQHF. The CDR3 DNA follows: TGTGCCGGTCGTGGTTGGGGAACGGGGAATCAGCCCCAGCATTTT.

The rearrangement uses TRBV14 and TRBJ2-3; TRBD2 matches 7 bases. The CDR3 extends over 14 amino acids. V lost 3 bases and J lost 5; bases outside the gene matches: 5. Germline V gene data show CDR1 as SGHDN and CDR2 as FVKESK. CDR3 DNA: TGTGCCAGCAGCCAGGTCGGACTAGTAGATACGCAGTATTTT. This translates into CASSQVGLVDTQYF. Supplemented by reference TRBV14 and TRBJ2-3, the full variable domain reads EAGVTQFPSHSVIEKGQTVTLRCDPISGHDNLYWYRRVMGKEIKFLLHFVKESKQDESGMPNNRFLAERTGGTYSTLKVQPAELEDSGVYFCASSQVGLVDTQYFGPGTRLTVL.

This chain uses TRBV4-1 with TRBJ2-7; D might be TRBD1 or TRBD2, each matching 5 bases. V was shortened by 0 bases and J by 5 bases, with 17 bases between the two germline ends. This CDR3 has 16 amino acids. Germline V gene sequence: CDR1 MGHRA, CDR2 YSYEKL. In DNA, the CDR3 is TGCGCCAGCAGCCAAGATTGGGCCGAGGGGAGCAACGAGCAGTACTTC. Encoded protein: CASSQDWAEGSNEQYF.

This clone was recorded a few times. CDR3 sequence: CASREASSGNTIYF. For the CDR3, the DNA is TGTGCCAGCAGGGAGGCGAGCTCTGGAAACACCATATATTTT. The chain carries TRBV27 and TRBJ1-3; D call uncertain. The CDR3 loop spans 14 amino acids. Germline-derived CDR1 and CDR2 are MNHEY and SMNVEV (reference sequence). Between the trimmed V and J ends, which lost 6 bases and 0 bases, there was a span of 9 bases.

This clone was observed a handful of times. The V gene is TRBV12-5, the J gene TRBJ1-2; 7 positions match TRBD1. The germline V gene has CDR1 LGHNT and CDR2 FRNRAP. The CDR3 runs 15 residues. V was clipped by 5 bases and J by 4 bases; unmatched bases: 10. Here the CDR3 DNA reads TGTGCTAGTGGTCCCTCCGGGACAGATGTCTATGGCTACACCTTC. Encoded protein: CASGPSGTDVYGYTF.

This chain joins TRBV28 and TRBJ2-7, with D unresolved. Per the germline V gene, CDR1 is MDHEN and CDR2 is SYDVKM. The CDR3 has 16 amino acids. V was trimmed by 5 bases and J by 0 bases, leaving 17 bases between them. The CDR3 region has the DNA TGTGCCAGCAGTCACCTTAGCTCGGGCAACTCCTACGAGCAGTACTTC. Its protein product is CASSHLSSGNSYEQYF.

The chain links TRBV11-1 to TRBJ2-7; possible D gene TRBD2, 5 bases. Deletions cut 5 bases from V and 3 bases from J, with 17 bases between. This CDR3 is 15 amino acids long. CDR1 and CDR2 (germline): SGHAT, FQDESV (reference sequence). The CDR3 sequence is CASSLGGSAGYEQYF. The CDR3 nucleotides read TGTGCCAGCAGCCTCGGCGGGTCTGCTGGCTACGAGCAGTACTTC.

In this sample, this clone turned up a few times. V gene TRBV5-1 combines with J gene TRBJ1-5; D remains ambiguous. This CDR3 is built from 15 residues. V gave up 0 bases and J gave up 0 bases, with 7 bases separating them. Germline values: CDR1 SGHRS, CDR2 YFSETQ. The CDR3 DNA reads TGCGCCAGCAGCTTGGAGGGAAATAGCAATCAGCCCCAGCATTTT. Its translation: CASSLEGNSNQPQHF.

This clone has just a few counts. The rearrangement links TRBV7-3 to TRBJ2-1; 7 bases agree with TRBD2. This CDR3 spans 16 amino acids. The V gene's germline CDR1 is SGHTA and CDR2 FQGTGA. V lost 2 bases, J lost 0 bases, and 4 bases stayed unmatched. As DNA, the CDR3 is TGTGCCAGCAGCTTAGTAGCGGGCCTCTCCTACAATGAGCAGTTCTTC. Translation gives CASSLVAGLSYNEQFF.

This chain uses TRBV19 with TRBJ2-2; TRBD1 matches 10 bases. This CDR3 is built from 19 residues. The V and J ends lost 5 bases and 2 bases, in that order; junction bases with no gene match: 14. CDR1 and CDR2 from the germline V gene are LNHDA and SQIVND (reference sequence). CDR3 coding DNA: TGTGCCAGTAGTCGGGACAGGGGTAACAGCGGGAGAAACACCGGGGAGCTGTTTTTT. Protein sequence: CASSRDRGNSGRNTGELFF.

In this sample, this clone turned up once. The chain couples TRBV19 to TRBJ2-5; TRBD2 agrees at 9 bases. Losses at the gene ends were 10 bases for V and 1 base for J; bases not matched to a gene: 4. The CDR3 covers 13 residues. Germline-derived CDR1 and CDR2 are LNHDA and SQIVND (reference sequence). CDR3 DNA sequence: TGTGCCACCATGACTAGCGGCCAAGAGACCCAGTACTTC. Protein product: CATMTSGQETQYF.

This rearrangement joins TRBV7-8 to TRBJ2-4, with D possibly being TRBD1 (5 bases). V lost 0 bases to trimming and J lost 6 bases, with 24 bases between them. The CDR3 length is 19 residues. Germline CDR1 and CDR2: SGHVS and FQNEAQ. The CDR3 bases are TGTGCCAGCAGCTTAGCGCACGTGGGCAGGTCCCGTAGGGGAAACATTCAGTACTTC. This encodes CASSLAHVGRSRRGNIQYF.

This rearrangement joins TRBV7-2 to TRBJ2-1; D unresolved. This CDR3 contains 13 residues. V dropped 1 base and J dropped 9 bases, with 10 bases sitting between them. Germline V gene lookup returns CDR1 SGHTA and CDR2 FQGNSA. The CDR3 region has the DNA TGTGCCAGCAGCTTAGAAGGGTCGCGTGAGCAGTTCTTC. It translates to CASSLEGSREQFF.

The rearrangement links TRBV29-1 to TRBJ1-1, with 7 bases fitting TRBD1. The CDR3 runs to 18 residues. The V segment lost 4 bases and the J segment 1 base; nucleotides outside the gene matches: 18. The germline gives CDR1 SQVTM, CDR2 ANQGSEA. DNA for the CDR3: TGCAGCGTTGTAAAGTGGGACCGGGCGGGACAGCAGAACACTGAAGCTTTCTTT. It translates to CSVVKWDRAGQQNTEAFF.

The V gene is TRBV2, the J gene TRBJ1-5; unclear D gene. Germline CDR1 SNHLY, CDR2 FYNNEI. Deletions cut 8 bases from V and 9 bases from J, with 23 bases between. CDR3 size: 15 residues. The chain's CDR3 is CASSIQWGSRRPQHF. The DNA of the CDR3 is TGTGCCAGCTCCATCCAGTGGGGTAGCCGGAGGCCCCAGCATTTT. The full variable domain, its missing parts supplied by reference TRBV2 and TRBJ1-5, is EPEVTQTPSHQVTQMGQEVILRCVPISNHLYFYWYRQILGQKVEFLVSFYNNEISEKSEIFDDQFSVERPDGSNFTLKIRSTKLEDSAMYFCASSIQWGSRRPQHFGDGTRLSIL.

There are a few counts of this clone. V and J are TRBV4-3 and TRBJ2-6, with D unclear. Germline assignment: CDR1 LGHNA and CDR2 YSLEER. The CDR3 is 16 amino acids. The germline V and J ends were trimmed by 0 bases and 4 bases, with 10 bases remaining between them. The CDR3 DNA follows: TGCGCCAGCAGCCAAGAGATTGGATCCGGGGCCAACGTCCTGACTTTC. It translates to CASSQEIGSGANVLTF.